The 26 T cell receptor beta chains reported below all come from one sample, sequenced in a study of cytomegalovirus exposure and HLA in healthy donors. Primers included in the PCR were 60 Vbeta and 13 Jbeta primers. Data came from immunoSEQ multiplex PCR; TCRdb stores just in-frame clones and leaves some out. The sample lists 70,000 or so clones; around 89% were seen once. Sequencing used PBMCs. These receptors were taken from a woman aged 25 to 45 in good health and CMV-seropositive.

The chain employs TRBV27 and TRBJ2-5, with 7 bases fitting TRBD1. The CDR3 is made up of 14 amino acids. The V gene end was trimmed by 9 bases and the J gene end by 3 bases; junction bases not matched to a gene: 10. Germline V gene lookup returns CDR1 MNHEY and CDR2 SMNVEV (reference sequence). CDR3 in DNA: TGTGCCAGTATACAGGGGAGAGGAGAAGAGACCCAGTACTTC. Translation: CASIQGRGEETQYF.

In its sample, this clone was seen once. V and J are TRBV5-1 and TRBJ1-4, with D maybe TRBD1 (5 bases). Germline loops: CDR1 SGHRS, CDR2 YFSETQ. V shed 4 bases and J shed 0 bases, with 10 bases lying between them. This CDR3 spans 15 amino acids. In DNA, the CDR3 is TGCGCCAGCAGCCGCCTGACAGCAACTAATGAAAAACTGTTTTTT. Protein sequence: CASSRLTATNEKLFF.

J is TRBJ2-7 and V is TRBV18; tentatively, D is TRBD2 (5 bases). Germline loops: CDR1 KGHSH, CDR2 LQKENI. The germline V and J ends were trimmed by 0 bases and 0 bases, with 9 bases remaining between them. This CDR3 has 15 amino acids. This chain's CDR3 is CASSPPSANSYEQYF. CDR3 nucleotides: TGTGCCAGCTCACCACCTAGCGCGAACTCCTACGAGCAGTACTTC.

The V gene is TRBV7-9, the J gene TRBJ2-5; 9 nucleotides line up with TRBD2. Germline V lookup: CDR1 SEHNR, CDR2 FQNEAQ (reference sequence). V lost 3 bases and J lost 3; bases outside the gene matches: 8. The CDR3 totals 16 residues. CDR3 amino acids: CASSFFLAGAEETQYF. CDR3 coding DNA: TGTGCCAGCAGCTTTTTTTTAGCGGGAGCAGAAGAGACCCAGTACTTC.

The gene calls are TRBV5-1 and TRBJ2-5, with TRBD2 matching 11 bases. CDR1 is SGHRS and CDR2 is YFSETQ in the germline V gene. V lost 5 bases and J lost 1; bases outside the gene matches: 7. This CDR3 region has 16 residues. The CDR3, as DNA: TGCGCCAGCAGGCAGACCGGGACTAGCGGCCAAGAGACCCAGTACTTC. It codes for CASRQTGTSGQETQYF.

This chain joins TRBV28 and TRBJ1-5, with 9 bases identical to TRBD1. CDR1 and CDR2 from the germline V gene are MDHEN and SYDVKM. The CDR3 runs to 15 residues. The V gene end was trimmed by 7 bases and the J gene end by 5 bases; junction bases not matched to a gene: 9. CDR3 sequence: CASTPYRGRYQPQHF. CDR3 DNA: TGTGCCAGCACCCCTTACAGGGGGCGCTATCAGCCCCAGCATTTT.

The CDR3 DNA reads TGTGCCAGCAGCTCAACAGGGGGCGAGGACTCTGGGGCCAACGTCCTGACTTTC. Translated, it gives CASSSTGGEDSGANVLTF. This chain connects TRBV13 to TRBJ2-6; 9 bases fit TRBD1. Germline V lookup: CDR1 PRHDT, CDR2 FYEKMQ (reference sequence). CDR3 size: 18 residues. The J segment lost 0 bases and the V segment lost 4 bases, leaving 7 bases of the junction unmatched.

CDR3 coding DNA: TGTGCCAGCAGCTTGTTGGGAGTATTGAGGACTGAAGCTTTCTTT. It codes for CASSLLGVLRTEAFF. The chain couples TRBV5-6 to TRBJ1-1; D is unclear. This CDR3 spans 15 amino acids. V was trimmed by 1 base and J by 5 bases, leaving 15 bases between them. The germline V gene encodes CDR1 SGHDT and CDR2 YYEEEE.

The rearrangement joins TRBV5-1 to TRBJ2-5; 10 nucleotides match TRBD1. The germline CDR1 and CDR2 sequences are SGHRS and YFSETQ. Trimming at V came to 4 bases and at J to 5 bases, leaving 8 bases not matched to a gene. This CDR3 is built from 15 residues. The CDR3 region has the DNA TGCGCCAGCAGCGCCCGGGACAGGGGTAGGGAGACCCAGTACTTC. It yields the protein CASSARDRGRETQYF.

This chain uses TRBV7-2 with TRBJ1-1; D is undetermined. V was pared by 1 base and J by 5 bases, with 8 bases between. The germline V gene has CDR1 SGHTA and CDR2 FQGNSA. The CDR3 has 13 residues. The CDR3 spells CASSLEAGTEAFF. The CDR3 region has the DNA TGTGCCAGCAGCTTAGAGGCGGGAACTGAAGCTTTCTTT.

The rearrangement links TRBV7-8 to TRBJ1-2; D may be TRBD1 (6 bases). Germline V gives CDR1 SGHVS, CDR2 FQNEAQ. The CDR3 extends over 13 amino acids. V was clipped by 5 bases and J by 5 bases, with 12 bases between them. The chain's CDR3 is CASSTRDIYGYTF. The CDR3 nucleotides read TGTGCCAGCAGCACCAGGGACATTTATGGCTACACCTTC.

To note about this clone: One end of the junction fails to match germline, which may point to a read error. The identical CDR3 is also encoded by other nucleotide sequences in the sample. The chain uses TRBV7-8 and TRBJ1-5; TRBD1 might be the D (5 bases). The CDR3 is 14 amino acids. The germline gives CDR1 SGHVS, CDR2 FQNEAQ. In DNA form, the CDR3 reads TGTGCCAGCACCATTCAGGGTCGCAATCAGCCCCAGCACTTT. It encodes CASTIQGRNQPQHF.

The chain links TRBV11-2 to TRBJ2-3; TRBD2 agrees at 7 bases. In germline, CDR1 is SGHAT, CDR2 FQNNGV. V was clipped by 0 bases and J by 10 bases; unmatched bases: 4. CDR3 length equals 13 residues. In DNA form, the CDR3 reads TGTGCCAGCAGCTTAGAGCTGGCGGGAGCGCAGTATTTT. Its translation: CASSLELAGAQYF.

The V and J genes are TRBV29-1 and TRBJ2-5; the match to TRBD2 covers 9 bases. Germline V gene lookup returns CDR1 SQVTM and CDR2 ANQGSEA. The CDR3 spans 14 residues. V dropped 4 bases and J dropped 4; count of bases not matched to a gene: 7. CDR3 sequence reads: CSVVGIAGAETQYF. The CDR3, as DNA: TGCAGCGTTGTAGGGATAGCGGGAGCAGAGACCCAGTACTTC.

The genes are TRBV6-5 and TRBJ1-2; 8 bases fit TRBD1. CDR1 is MNHEY and CDR2 is SVGAGI in the germline V gene. CDR3 length: 14 residues. V gave up 7 bases and J gave up 1 base; unmatched junction bases: 5. For the CDR3, the DNA is TGTGCCAGCACAGGGACAGGAGATAACTATGGCTACACCTTC. Amino acids: CASTGTGDNYGYTF.

V and J are TRBV7-8 and TRBJ1-2, with 9 bases aligning to TRBD1. Germline V gene data show CDR1 as SGHVS and CDR2 as FQNEAQ. The CDR3 is 15 amino acids. With V trimmed by 2 bases and J by 4 bases, 5 bases remained unmatched. The CDR3 protein is CASSLTGTGSYGYTF. The DNA for the CDR3 is TGTGCCAGCAGCTTAACCGGGACAGGGTCCTATGGCTACACCTTC.

With respect to this clone: The junction departs from the called germline gene at one end, perhaps through a read error. The chain employs TRBV6-5 and TRBJ2-7; D is uncertain. The CDR3 extends over 15 amino acids. Per the germline V gene, CDR1 is MNHEY and CDR2 is SVGAGI. The CDR3 DNA is TGTGCCAGCAGACTAATGCCGGCTAGATCCTACGGGCAGTACTTC. Its translation: CASRLMPARSYGQYF.

This clone is a singleton in its sample. The chain recombines TRBV9 with TRBJ2-6, with 9 bases that match TRBD1. The CDR3 spans 18 residues. Germline CDR1 reads SGDLS; CDR2 reads YYNGEE. With V trimmed by 4 bases and J by 0 bases, 8 bases remained unmatched. The CDR3, as DNA: TGTGCCAGCAGCCACGACAGGGGGTGGCCCTCTGGGGCCAACGTCCTGACTTTC. Its translation: CASSHDRGWPSGANVLTF. The full variable domain, completed using reference TRBV9 and TRBJ2-6, is DSGVTQTPKHLITATGQRVTLRCSPRSGDLSVYWYQQSLDQGLQFLIQYYNGEERAKGNILERFSAQQFPDLHSELNLSSLELGDSALYFCASSHDRGWPSGANVLTFGAGSRLTVL.

This clone has a handful of counts. The chain recombines TRBV25-1 with TRBJ1-1; 7 bases map to TRBD1. The V and J ends lost 10 bases and 1 base, in that order; junction bases with no gene match: 6. The germline V gene encodes CDR1 MGHDK and CDR2 SYGVNS. This CDR3 contains 13 residues. CDR3 sequence reads: CATRQGSNTEAFF. The CDR3 DNA follows: TGTGCCACCAGACAGGGCTCGAACACTGAAGCTTTCTTT.

The table lists this clone with a few counts. This chain uses TRBV4-1 with TRBJ2-3, with a tentative D call TRBD2 (6 bases). V lost 0 bases and J 1 base, leaving 14 bases between the germline ends. Germline V gene sequence: CDR1 MGHRA, CDR2 YSYEKL. The CDR3 totals 17 residues. As DNA, the CDR3 is TGCGCCAGCAGCCAAGAATCGGCGGGGAGAGGCACAGATACGCAGTATTTT. This encodes CASSQESAGRGTDTQYF.

This clone was recorded a few times. V is TRBV10-2 and J is TRBJ2-7; 9 bases match TRBD2. Germline V gives CDR1 WSHSY, CDR2 SAAADI. The V segment lost 7 bases and the J segment 6 bases; nucleotides outside the gene matches: 22. The CDR3 runs 18 residues. The chain's CDR3 is CASKGGTAGGPSRSEQYF. CDR3 nucleotides: TGCGCCAGCAAGGGGGGAACTGCGGGAGGGCCGAGCCGGAGCGAGCAGTACTTC.

This sequence joins TRBV19 and TRBJ2-5; D call uncertain. The J call is doubtful: the DNA matches TRBJ2-7 better. The length of the CDR3 is 16 residues. Per germline, CDR1 LNHDA and CDR2 SQIVND (reference sequence). CDR3 coding DNA: TGTGCCAGTAGTACCTCCGCTAATTTGGGCTCCTACGAGCAGTACTTC. Translating gives CASSTSANLGSYEQYF.

The chain links TRBV28 to TRBJ1-5, with a possible D match to TRBD1 (6 bases). Germline-derived CDR1 and CDR2 are MDHEN and SYDVKM. Trimming stripped 5 bases from V and 2 bases from J, with 13 bases between. The CDR3 loop spans 15 amino acids. The CDR3 sequence: CASSDLRQGNQPQHF. The CDR3, as DNA: TGTGCCAGCAGTGACCTTAGACAGGGCAATCAGCCCCAGCATTTT.

The chain carries TRBV27 and TRBJ2-7, with unresolved D. V lost 3 bases to trimming and J lost 4 bases, with 13 bases between them. CDR1 and CDR2 (germline): MNHEY, SMNVEV (reference sequence). The CDR3 totals 14 residues. CDR3 DNA sequence: TGTGCCAGCAGTTTGGGCAGAAGAAATTACGAGCAGTACTTC. Protein: CASSLGRRNYEQYF.

This clone was detected once. The genes are TRBV9 and TRBJ2-5; the D gene is possibly TRBD2 (5 bases). CDR1 SGDLS and CDR2 YYNGEE come from the germline V gene. CDR3 size: 15 residues. Trimming removed 0 bases at V and 2 bases at J, with 11 bases between. The CDR3 reads CASSVAASGQETQYF. The CDR3 nucleotides read TGTGCCAGCAGCGTAGCCGCGTCGGGACAAGAGACCCAGTACTTC.

The V gene is TRBV5-6, the J gene TRBJ2-1; 14 bases fit TRBD2. The J segment lost 2 bases and the V segment lost 3 bases, leaving 7 bases of the junction unmatched. CDR1 is SGHDT, CDR2 YYEEEE, per germline. The CDR3 spans 18 residues. In DNA, the CDR3 is TGTGCCAGCAGCTGGGGGACTAGCGGGAGAAGGGCCTACAATGAGCAGTTCTTC. Translation gives CASSWGTSGRRAYNEQFF. The variable domain in full, with the rest retrieved from reference TRBV5-6 and TRBJ2-1, is DAGVTQSPTHLIKTRGQQVTLRCSPKSGHDTVSWYQQALGQGPQFIFQYYEEEERQRGNFPDRFSGHQFPNYSSELNVNALLLGDSALYLCASSWGTSGRRAYNEQFFGPGTRLTVL.